The rows below give T cell receptor beta chains drawn from one sample of a study of T cells expressing NK-cell markers. TCRdb re-called the 5' RACE reads and gives one entry per CDR3 protein, without DNA. With around 550,000 distinct CDR3 sequences in the sample, the ten largest clones hold roughly 3.5%. Sequencing was performed on blood T cells: a sorted CD56 or NKG2C T cell subset, CD4+ or CD8+ T cells, or bulk PBMC T cells (not recorded which). These receptors were collected from a man between 18 and 35 years old in good health. The CDR3 runs from the conserved cysteine through the conserved F or W. Each record gives: V gene, J gene, CDR3 protein.

v_gene: TRBV6-5
j_gene: TRBJ2-1
CDR3aa: CASSYSETGTEYNEQFF

v_gene: TRBV7-2
j_gene: TRBJ1-2
CDR3aa: CASSLVRGQEYGYTF

v_gene: TRBV29-1
j_gene: TRBJ1-2
CDR3aa: CSVDRRLYGYTF

v_gene: TRBV7-9
j_gene: TRBJ1-5
CDR3aa: CASRLGQGMPQHF

v_gene: TRBV5-6
j_gene: TRBJ1-2
CDR3aa: CASSLEDYGYTF

v_gene: TRBV12-3/TRBV12-4
j_gene: TRBJ1-1
CDR3aa: CASIRGLYTEAFF

v_gene: TRBV27
j_gene: TRBJ1-6
CDR3aa: CASTLDRVNSPLHF

v_gene: TRBV4-2
j_gene: TRBJ2-2
CDR3aa: CASSQDPPGELFF

v_gene: TRBV20-1
j_gene: TRBJ2-1
CDR3aa: CSARAGLDEQFF

v_gene: TRBV6-5
j_gene: TRBJ2-3
CDR3aa: CASSYSTSEAVTQYF

v_gene: TRBV19
j_gene: TRBJ2-3
CDR3aa: CASSISLWWASGSEDTQYF

v_gene: TRBV27
j_gene: TRBJ2-1
CDR3aa: CASSFQRTSGAISYNEQFF

v_gene: TRBV6-1
j_gene: TRBJ2-3
CDR3aa: CASSEARSGRSPDTQYF

v_gene: TRBV6-5
j_gene: TRBJ2-2
CDR3aa: CASSYVGLAGGPGGELFF

v_gene: TRBV10-3
j_gene: TRBJ2-7
CDR3aa: CAISPSRYEQYF

v_gene: TRBV7-9
j_gene: TRBJ2-1
CDR3aa: CASSFWPSEFF

v_gene: TRBV6-2/TRBV6-3
j_gene: TRBJ1-2
CDR3aa: CASSYEDGTLYGYTF

v_gene: TRBV5-5
j_gene: TRBJ2-1
CDR3aa: CASSLFYRTGPTYNEQFF

v_gene: TRBV10-3
j_gene: TRBJ2-7
CDR3aa: CAISEGTGKGDEQYF

v_gene: TRBV11-1
j_gene: TRBJ2-1
CDR3aa: CASSPRGGAGSSYNEQFF

v_gene: TRBV4-2
j_gene: TRBJ1-2
CDR3aa: CASSPHDRAYGYTF

v_gene: TRBV5-1
j_gene: TRBJ2-5
CDR3aa: CASSAQGGSQETQYF